The entry below describes one TCR beta chain. These data belong to a study of blood T cell repertoires in COVID-19. Study in general: COVID-19 samples from acute and convalescent phases originated in the United States, Italy and Spain. Nucleic acid was either cDNA or gDNA, and it came from T cells, B-cell-depleted T cells, or PBMCs.

The CDR3 runs to 16 residues. Germline assignment: CDR1 SGHVS and CDR2 FQNEAQ. V was pared by 2 bases and J by 2 bases, with 13 bases between. In the study's own analysis: Scientists estimated how many nucleated cells there were by amplifying reference gene primers. Only in-frame clones appear in the TCRdb table, and some are missing; sequencing was by immunoSEQ multiplex PCR. Clone size and the V and J calls come from that table; the DNA yielded D and trimming. The table lists 250,000 to 350,000 clones, around 87% of them singletons, with 2% to 2.5% in the top ten. The chain is built from TRBV7-8 and TRBJ1-5; the D gene is possibly TRBD1 (5 bases). This clonotype was sampled from a woman aged 25 to 39 who had recovered from COVID-19. Source material: peripheral blood. CDR3 loop: CASSLFGGIGNQPQHF. CDR3 nucleotide sequence: TGTGCCAGCAGCTTATTCGGGGGAATTGGCAATCAGCCCCAGCATTTT.